The 27 T cell receptor beta chains below come from one sample, sequenced in a study of cytomegalovirus exposure and HLA in healthy donors (dated by TCRdb to the late 2010s). The receptor library was made with the immunoSEQ multiplex PCR assay. The multiplex PCR relied on a mix of 60 forward primers for TCR Vbeta segments and 13 reverse primers for TCR Jbeta segments. In its TCRdb copy, this immuneACCESS table keeps in-frame sequences only and misses some clones. Where compared with another copy, unresolved V genes explain less than half of these, and the others have no known cause. This sample gives about 110,000 clones in total; about three quarters of them show up just once. The leading ten clones occupy over 2.5% of the sample. The sample comprised PBMCs. The receptors were gathered from a woman aged 55-69 years in good health and CMV-seropositive.

The rearrangement uses TRBV28 and TRBJ2-5; 7 bases agree with TRBD2. The CDR3 has 16 residues. CDR1 MDHEN and CDR2 SYDVKM come from the germline V gene. The ends lost 6 bases at V and 2 bases at J; junction bases unmatched: 12. CDR3 nucleotides: TGTGCCAGCAGCCTCTGGACCAGCGGGGCACAAGAGACCCAGTACTTC. Translation gives CASSLWTSGAQETQYF.

CDR3 bases: TGTGCCAGCAGCTTCGACAGGGTTCTCAGAGCGGACTATGGCTACACCTTC. It codes for CASSFDRVLRADYGYTF. The V gene is TRBV11-2, the J gene TRBJ1-2, with TRBD1 matching 7 bases. V shed 3 bases and J 3 bases; nucleotides not matched to a gene: 13. Germline V gives CDR1 SGHAT, CDR2 FQNNGV. The CDR3 totals 17 residues.

The J gene is TRBJ1-5, the V gene TRBV5-1; 8 positions match TRBD1. This CDR3 region has 17 residues. Germline CDR1 reads SGHRS; CDR2 reads YFSETQ. J was trimmed by 1 base and V by 0 bases; bases with no gene match: 6. CDR3 nucleotides: TGCGCCAGCAGCTTGGGGACAGGGAAGGTCAGCAATCAGCCCCAGCATTTT. Its protein is CASSLGTGKVSNQPQHF.

This chain links TRBV29-1 with TRBJ1-1, with unresolved D. Deletions cut 4 bases from V and 5 bases from J, with 14 bases between. Germline V CDR1 and CDR2: SQVTM, ANQGSEA. This CDR3 contains 13 residues. DNA of the CDR3: TGCAGCGTTGTGATAAACCGGCGGACTGAAGCTTTCTTT. Its protein is CSVVINRRTEAFF.

The chain joins TRBV5-1 to TRBJ2-5, with TRBD1 matching over 8 bases. Germline CDR1 and CDR2: SGHRS and YFSETQ. The CDR3 covers 14 residues. The V gene end was trimmed by 3 bases and the J gene end by 4 bases; junction bases not matched to a gene: 5. The CDR3: CASSSSGGTETQYF. CDR3 coding DNA: TGCGCCAGCAGCTCCTCAGGGGGCACAGAGACCCAGTACTTC.

This clone was picked up one time. The chain joins TRBV6-4 to TRBJ2-1, with 10 positions matching TRBD1. The CDR3 spans 14 residues. V lost 4 bases and J lost 6; bases outside the gene matches: 3. Germline loops: CDR1 MRHNA, CDR2 SNTAGT. The CDR3 nucleotides are TGTGCCAGCAGTGCGGACAGGGGGAGCAATGAGCAGTTCTTC. Translating it yields CASSADRGSNEQFF.

V is TRBV7-7 and J is TRBJ2-2; weak D call: TRBD1 (5 bases). V was clipped by 3 bases and J by 2 bases, with 13 bases between them. CDR3 length: 16 amino acids. The germline V gene encodes CDR1 SSHAT and CDR2 FNYEAQ (reference sequence). CDR3: CASSLSRDLNTGELFF. CDR3 nucleotides: TGTGCCAGCAGCTTGTCCAGGGATCTAAACACCGGGGAGCTGTTTTTT. Supplemented by reference TRBV7-7 and TRBJ2-2, the full variable domain reads GAGVSQSPRYKVTKRGQDVTLRCDPISSHATLYWYQQALGQGPEFLTYFNYEAQPDKSGLPSDRFSAERPEGSISTLTIQRTEQRDSAMYRCASSLSRDLNTGELFFGEGSRLTVL.

The CDR3 region has the DNA TGTGCCAGCAGTTTATGGCTAGCGGGAAGCTCCTACGAGCAGTACTTC. This gives the protein CASSLWLAGSSYEQYF. This chain uses TRBV28 with TRBJ2-7; 9 bases map to TRBD2. The CDR3 is 16 amino acids. V lost 0 bases and J lost 0; bases outside the gene matches: 3. Germline assignment: CDR1 MDHEN and CDR2 SYDVKM.

This clone was detected only a few times. V is TRBV15 and J is TRBJ2-1; 11 bases agree with TRBD2. CDR3 length equals 18 residues. V lost 3 bases to trimming and J lost 7 bases; unmatched junction nucleotides: 14. Germline V gives CDR1 LNHNV, CDR2 YYDKDF (reference sequence). CDR3 amino acids: CATSRTIAGGPKRNEQFF. In DNA form, the CDR3 reads TGTGCCACCAGCAGGACGATAGCGGGAGGGCCTAAAAGGAATGAGCAGTTCTTC. The full variable domain, its missing parts supplied by reference TRBV15 and TRBJ2-1, is DAMVIQNPRYQVTQFGKPVTLSCSQTLNHNVMYWYQQKSSQAPKLLFHYYDKDFNNEADTPDNFQSRRPNTSFCFLDIRSPGLGDTAMYLCATSRTIAGGPKRNEQFFGPGTRLTVL.

The V call is TRBV19, the J call TRBJ1-2; D not certain. CDR1 is LNHDA, CDR2 SQIVND, per germline (reference sequence). The ends were cut back, 2 bases at V and 5 bases at J, with 18 bases in the middle. CDR3 length equals 16 residues. The CDR3 nucleotides are TGTGCCAGTAGTATACTTTGGCCATCTAGGAAATATGGCTACACCTTC. This gives the protein CASSILWPSRKYGYTF.

This clone came up once. V and J are TRBV5-1 and TRBJ2-7, with a weak D call TRBD1 (6 bases). CDR3 length: 13 amino acids. V shed 3 bases and J shed 2 bases, with 9 bases lying between them. The germline gives CDR1 SGHRS, CDR2 YFSETQ. The CDR3 region is CASSWDNTYEQYF. CDR3 nucleotides: TGCGCCAGCAGCTGGGACAACACCTACGAGCAGTACTTC.

The rearrangement uses TRBV7-9 and TRBJ2-5; TRBD1 might be the D (5 bases). This CDR3 contains 14 residues. V gave up 4 bases and J gave up 5 bases, with 14 bases separating them. CDR1 SEHNR and CDR2 FQNEAQ come from the germline V gene (reference sequence). CDR3 DNA sequence: TGTGCCAGCAGCTCCAGGGTAATCTGGGAGACCCAGTACTTC. Amino acids: CASSSRVIWETQYF.

The V and J genes are TRBV25-1 and TRBJ2-1; 9 bases are shared with TRBD2. This CDR3 is 15 amino acids long. The ends lost 7 bases at V and 6 bases at J; junction bases unmatched: 10. The germline CDR1 and CDR2 sequences are MGHDK and SYGVNS. The CDR3 bases are TGTGCCAGCAATTTAGCGGGAGTGGGGGGCAATGAGCAGTTCTTC. Encoded protein: CASNLAGVGGNEQFF.

The chain combines TRBV29-1 with TRBJ2-1; 10 bases agree with TRBD2. Germline lookup yields CDR1 SQVTM and CDR2 ANQGSEA. The length of the CDR3 is 15 residues. Germline trimming cut 5 bases from V and 7 bases from J; bases unmatched to any gene: 11. CDR3 nucleotide sequence: TGCAGCGTTCTTCCGTTAGCGGGAGGAAGGAATGAGCAGTTCTTC. Translation: CSVLPLAGGRNEQFF.

The chain carries TRBV5-1 and TRBJ2-3; 9 positions match TRBD1. Unmatched junction bases numbered 2, after V lost 2 bases and J lost 4 bases. The CDR3 extends over 14 amino acids. Germline CDR1 SGHRS, CDR2 YFSETQ. DNA for the CDR3: TGCGCCAGCAGCTTCGGGACAGGGTCAGATACGCAGTATTTT. Translating gives CASSFGTGSDTQYF.

As concerns this clone: A junction boundary mismatches the germline segment, possibly from a read error. The genes are TRBV7-7 and TRBJ2-1; tentatively, D is TRBD2 (5 bases). Looked up from germline, CDR1 is SSHAT and CDR2 is FNYEAQ (reference sequence). The CDR3 covers 14 residues. CDR3 nucleotides: TGTGCTAGCAGCTTAGCACTAGTCGACAATGAGCAGTTCTTC. As protein: CASSLALVDNEQFF.

Concerning this clone: One end of the junction fails to match germline, which may point to a read error. V and J are TRBV28 and TRBJ1-5, with 11 bases matching TRBD1. CDR3 size: 13 residues. Germline values: CDR1 MDHEN, CDR2 SYDVKM. In DNA form, the CDR3 reads TGTGCCAGCAGTTTGGGGGGGGACAGGGGGGCCAATTTT. Translating gives CASSLGGDRGANF. Full variable domain (rest looked up from reference TRBV28 and TRBJ1-5): DVKVTQSSRYLVKRTGEKVFLECVQDMDHENMFWYRQDPGLGLRLIYFSYDVKMKEKGDIPEGYSVSREKKERFSLILESASTNQTSMYLCASSLGGDRGANFGDGTRLSIL.

The V and J genes are TRBV10-3 and TRBJ1-1; D is undetermined. The V gene lost 5 bases and the J gene lost 6 bases, with 16 bases spanning the gap. The V gene's germline CDR1 is ENHRY and CDR2 SYGVKD. This CDR3 is 14 amino acids long. CDR3 residues: CAISQPSGEPEAFF. The CDR3, as DNA: TGTGCCATCAGTCAACCGTCCGGGGAACCTGAAGCTTTCTTT.

This rearrangement joins TRBV5-1 to TRBJ2-2; possibly TRBD1 for D (5 bases). The CDR3 loop spans 16 amino acids. V shed 1 base and J shed 1 base, with 11 bases lying between them. CDR1 is SGHRS, CDR2 YFSETQ, per germline. CDR3 sequence: CASSLLVGRNTGELFF. The CDR3 coding sequence is TGCGCCAGCAGCTTGCTCGTGGGGCGGAACACCGGGGAGCTGTTTTTT.

A few counts support this clone. The chain joins TRBV10-3 to TRBJ1-2; unclear D gene. This CDR3 is built from 12 residues. The V and J ends lost 3 bases and 8 bases respectively, with 10 bases between them. Germline assignment: CDR1 ENHRY and CDR2 SYGVKD. In nucleotides, the CDR3 is TGTGCCATCAGTGAAGCTGAACGGGGCTACACCTTC. Residues: CAISEAERGYTF.

This clone turned up a few times. CDR3: CASSFVPGNSPLHF. DNA for the CDR3: TGTGCCAGCAGCTTTGTTCCGGGTAATTCACCCCTCCACTTT. This chain links TRBV7-9 with TRBJ1-6; D uncertain. The CDR3 runs 14 residues. CDR1 and CDR2 (germline): SEHNR, FQNEAQ (reference sequence). With 3 bases removed from V and 6 bases from J, the gap between germline ends came to 9 bases.

The J gene is TRBJ2-2, the V gene TRBV27, with TRBD1 as a possible D gene (6 bases). V dropped 6 bases and J dropped 1 base, with 18 bases sitting between them. The CDR3 consists of 17 residues. Germline V gene lookup returns CDR1 MNHEY and CDR2 SMNVEV (reference sequence). In DNA, the CDR3 is TGTGCCAGCAGCCTCAAGATCAAACAGGGGAACACCGGGGAGCTGTTTTTT. Translated: CASSLKIKQGNTGELFF.

The chain couples TRBV29-1 to TRBJ1-5, with a possible D match to TRBD1 (5 bases). Germline CDR1 SQVTM, CDR2 ANQGSEA. The CDR3 runs to 13 residues. Trimming left V 2 bases short and J 6 bases short, with 11 bases between. The chain's CDR3 is CSVEQGGGQPQHF. In nucleotides, the CDR3 is TGCAGCGTTGAACAGGGAGGCGGTCAGCCCCAGCATTTT.

This chain uses TRBV19 with TRBJ2-1; a possible D gene is TRBD2 (5 bases). The CDR3 length is 18 residues. Per the germline V gene, CDR1 is LNHDA and CDR2 is SQIVND (reference sequence). The V gene lost 8 bases and the J gene lost 6 bases, with 29 bases spanning the gap. DNA for the CDR3: TGTGCCAGTTTTCCTCGTATGATAGCGAGCCGCCGTATCAATGAGCAGTTCTTC. It specifies CASFPRMIASRRINEQFF.

This chain links TRBV7-9 with TRBJ2-5, with 9 bases aligning to TRBD1. V lost 0 bases to trimming and J lost 1 base; unmatched junction nucleotides: 9. In germline, CDR1 is SEHNR, CDR2 FQNEAQ (reference sequence). This CDR3 is built from 18 residues. CDR3 DNA sequence: TGTGCCAGCAGCTTAGCGCCACCGGGACAGGGACGCCAAGAGACCCAGTACTTC. As protein: CASSLAPPGQGRQETQYF.

This sequence joins TRBV4-1 and TRBJ1-5; D is perhaps TRBD1 (6 bases). CDR3 length: 17 residues. Germline V gene data show CDR1 as MGHRA and CDR2 as YSYEKL. V lost 1 base, J lost 4 bases, and 17 bases lay in between. The CDR3 reads CASSQGLLRGRNQPQHF. CDR3 bases: TGCGCCAGCAGCCAAGGATTGCTGCGGGGGCGAAATCAGCCCCAGCATTTT.

The V call is TRBV7-3, the J call TRBJ2-5; unclear D gene. Deletions cut 4 bases from V and 2 bases from J, with 8 bases between. CDR1 is SGHTA, CDR2 FQGTGA, per germline. The CDR3 has 13 residues. The chain's CDR3 is CASSSREQETQYF. CDR3 in DNA: TGTGCCAGCAGCTCCCGTGAGCAAGAGACCCAGTACTTC.